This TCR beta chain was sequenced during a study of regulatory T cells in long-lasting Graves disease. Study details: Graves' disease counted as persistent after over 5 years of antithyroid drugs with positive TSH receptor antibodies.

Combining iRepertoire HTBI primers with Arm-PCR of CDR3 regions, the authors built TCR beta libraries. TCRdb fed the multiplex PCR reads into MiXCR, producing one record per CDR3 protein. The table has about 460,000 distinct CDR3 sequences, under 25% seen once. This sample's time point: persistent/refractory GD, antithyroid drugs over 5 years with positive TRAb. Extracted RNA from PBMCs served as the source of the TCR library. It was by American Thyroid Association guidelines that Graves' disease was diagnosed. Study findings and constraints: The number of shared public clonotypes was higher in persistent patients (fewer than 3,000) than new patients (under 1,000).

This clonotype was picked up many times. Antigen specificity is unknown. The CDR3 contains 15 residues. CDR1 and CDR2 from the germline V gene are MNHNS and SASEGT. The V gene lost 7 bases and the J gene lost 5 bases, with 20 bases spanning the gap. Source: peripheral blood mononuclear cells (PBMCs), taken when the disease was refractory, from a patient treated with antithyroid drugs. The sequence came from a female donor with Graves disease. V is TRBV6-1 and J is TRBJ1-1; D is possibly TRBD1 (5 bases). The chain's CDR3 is CASTLTQGGFTEAFF. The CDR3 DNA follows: TGTGCCAGCACCTTAACGCAGGGAGGATTTACTGAAGCTTTCTTT.